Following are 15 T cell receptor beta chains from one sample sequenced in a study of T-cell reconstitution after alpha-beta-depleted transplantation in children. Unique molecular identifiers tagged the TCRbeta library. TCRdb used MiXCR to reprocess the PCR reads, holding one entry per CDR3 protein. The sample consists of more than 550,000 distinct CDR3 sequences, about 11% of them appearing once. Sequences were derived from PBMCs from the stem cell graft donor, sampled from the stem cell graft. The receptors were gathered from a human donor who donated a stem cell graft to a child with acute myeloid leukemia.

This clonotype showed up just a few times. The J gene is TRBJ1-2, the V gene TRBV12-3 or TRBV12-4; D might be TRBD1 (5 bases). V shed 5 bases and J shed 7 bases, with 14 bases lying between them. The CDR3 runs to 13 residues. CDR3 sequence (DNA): TGTGCCAGCAGTCCAAGGGAGGGGAGTGGCTACACCTTC. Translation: CASSPREGSGYTF.

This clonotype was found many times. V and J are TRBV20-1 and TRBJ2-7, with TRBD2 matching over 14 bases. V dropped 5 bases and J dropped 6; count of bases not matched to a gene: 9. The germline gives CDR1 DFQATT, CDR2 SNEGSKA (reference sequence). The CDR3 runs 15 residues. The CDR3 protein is CSAPPGTSGSPEQYF. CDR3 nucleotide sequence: TGCAGTGCTCCCCCTGGGACTAGCGGGAGTCCCGAGCAGTACTTC.

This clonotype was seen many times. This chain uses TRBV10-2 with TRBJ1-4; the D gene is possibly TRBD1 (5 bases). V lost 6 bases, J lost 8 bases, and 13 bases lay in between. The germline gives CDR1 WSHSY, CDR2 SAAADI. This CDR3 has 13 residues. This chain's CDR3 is CASRIRGGEKLFF. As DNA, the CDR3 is TGCGCCAGCAGGATCCGGGGCGGGGAAAAACTGTTTTTT.

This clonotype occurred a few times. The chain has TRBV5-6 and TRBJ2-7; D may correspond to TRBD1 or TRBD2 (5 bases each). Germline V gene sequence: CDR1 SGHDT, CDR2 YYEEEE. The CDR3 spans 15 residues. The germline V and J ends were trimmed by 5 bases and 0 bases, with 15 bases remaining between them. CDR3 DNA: TGTGCCAGCAGGGACCGGGACGTCCTCTCCTACGAGCAGTACTTC. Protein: CASRDRDVLSYEQYF.

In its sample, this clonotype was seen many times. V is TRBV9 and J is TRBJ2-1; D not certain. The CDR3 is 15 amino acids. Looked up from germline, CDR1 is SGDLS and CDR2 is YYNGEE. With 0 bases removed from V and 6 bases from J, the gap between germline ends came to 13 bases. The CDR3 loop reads CASSVVGEGRNEQFF. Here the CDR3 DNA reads TGTGCCAGCAGCGTAGTCGGAGAAGGCCGCAATGAGCAGTTCTTC.

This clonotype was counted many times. The CDR3 DNA sequence: TGTGCCAGCAGCCTAGGACTAGCGGGATTTGATACGCAGTATTTT. Its translation: CASSLGLAGFDTQYF. V is TRBV7-3 and J is TRBJ2-3; TRBD2 aligns across 12 bases. CDR1 is SGHTA and CDR2 is FQGTGA in the germline V gene. The CDR3 is made up of 15 amino acids. The V gene end was trimmed by 5 bases and the J gene end by 6 bases; junction bases not matched to a gene: 6.

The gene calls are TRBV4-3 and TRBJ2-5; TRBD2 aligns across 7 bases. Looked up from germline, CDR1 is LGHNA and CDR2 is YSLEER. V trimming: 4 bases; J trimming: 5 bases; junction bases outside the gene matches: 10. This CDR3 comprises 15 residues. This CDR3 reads CASSPKAGARETQYF. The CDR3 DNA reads TGCGCCAGCAGCCCTAAGGCGGGAGCCCGGGAGACCCAGTACTTC.

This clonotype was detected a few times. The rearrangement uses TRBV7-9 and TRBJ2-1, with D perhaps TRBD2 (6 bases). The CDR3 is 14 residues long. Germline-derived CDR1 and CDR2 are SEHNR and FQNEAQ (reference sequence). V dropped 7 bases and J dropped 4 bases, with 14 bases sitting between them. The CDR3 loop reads CASIGGGKYNEQFF. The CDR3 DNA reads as TGTGCCAGCATAGGCGGAGGGAAGTACAATGAGCAGTTCTTC. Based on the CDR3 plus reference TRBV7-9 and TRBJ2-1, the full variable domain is DTGVSQNPRHKITKRGQNVTFRCDPISEHNRLYWYRQTLGQGPEFLTYFQNEAQLEKSRLLSDRFSAERPKGSFSTLEIQRTEQGDSAMYLCASIGGGKYNEQFFGPGTRLTVL.

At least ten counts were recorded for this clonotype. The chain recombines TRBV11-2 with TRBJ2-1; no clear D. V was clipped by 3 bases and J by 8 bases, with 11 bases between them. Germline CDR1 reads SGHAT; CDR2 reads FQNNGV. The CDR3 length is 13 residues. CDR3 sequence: CASSLIPRDEQFF. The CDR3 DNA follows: TGTGCCAGCAGCTTGATCCCCCGGGATGAGCAGTTCTTC.

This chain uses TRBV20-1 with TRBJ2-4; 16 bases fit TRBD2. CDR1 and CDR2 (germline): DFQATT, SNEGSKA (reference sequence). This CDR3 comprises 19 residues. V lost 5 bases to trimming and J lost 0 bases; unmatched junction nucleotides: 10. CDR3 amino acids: CSAFIAGLAGGEAKNIQYF. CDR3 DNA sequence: TGCAGTGCTTTCATCGCGGGACTAGCGGGAGGGGAAGCCAAAAACATTCAGTACTTC.

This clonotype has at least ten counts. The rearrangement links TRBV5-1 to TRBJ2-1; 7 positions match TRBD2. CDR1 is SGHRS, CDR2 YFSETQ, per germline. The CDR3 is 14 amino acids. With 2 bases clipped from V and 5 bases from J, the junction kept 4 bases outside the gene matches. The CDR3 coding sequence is TGCGCCAGCAGCTTCGCTAGCGGAAACAATGAGCAGTTCTTC. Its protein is CASSFASGNNEQFF.

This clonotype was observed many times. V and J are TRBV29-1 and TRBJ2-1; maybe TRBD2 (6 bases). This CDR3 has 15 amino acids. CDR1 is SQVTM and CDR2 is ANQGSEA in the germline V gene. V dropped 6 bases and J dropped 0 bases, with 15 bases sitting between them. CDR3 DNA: TGCAGCGTATTAAGTGGGGAGGTCTCCTACAATGAGCAGTTCTTC. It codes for CSVLSGEVSYNEQFF.

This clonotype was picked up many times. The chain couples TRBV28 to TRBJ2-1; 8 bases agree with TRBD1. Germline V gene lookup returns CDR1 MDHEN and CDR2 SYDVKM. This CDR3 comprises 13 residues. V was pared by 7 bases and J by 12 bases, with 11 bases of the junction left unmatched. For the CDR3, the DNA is TGTGCCAGCAACCAGGACAGGGCGGACCCGCAGTTCTTC. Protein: CASNQDRADPQFF.

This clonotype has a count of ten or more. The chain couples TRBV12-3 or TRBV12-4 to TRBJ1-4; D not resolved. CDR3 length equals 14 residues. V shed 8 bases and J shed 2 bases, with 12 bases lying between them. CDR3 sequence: CASGVLGTNEKLFF. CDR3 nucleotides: TGTGCCAGCGGCGTTTTAGGGACTAATGAAAAACTGTTTTTT.

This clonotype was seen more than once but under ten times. The CDR3 DNA is TGTGCCAGCAGTCATCGGGAGATTGGGAATGAGCAGTTCTTC. It yields the protein CASSHREIGNEQFF. This chain uses TRBV27 with TRBJ2-1; a weak D match, TRBD2 (6 bases). V shed 5 bases and J shed 7 bases, with 15 bases lying between them. Germline values: CDR1 MNHEY, CDR2 SMNVEV (reference sequence). CDR3 length: 14 residues.